These 9 T cell receptor beta chains share one sample of origin, sequenced in a study of identical twins. TCRdb re-called the 5' RACE reads with MiXCR, one entry per CDR3 protein. The table shows approximately 620,000 distinct CDR3 sequences, with roughly 8% occurring only once. These data were likewise used in another study, on yellow fever vaccine responses in identical twins.

Source material: PBMCs. These receptors were collected from a woman aged 18-29 years in good health.

V usage is TRBV10-3 and J usage is TRBJ2-2, with 11 bases fitting TRBD2. Germline CDR1 and CDR2: ENHRY and SYGVKD. V dropped 7 bases and J dropped 7; count of bases not matched to a gene: 8. CDR3 size: 15 residues. CDR3 nucleotides: TGTGCCATCATCTCCTCACTAGCGGGGGACGGGGAGCTGTTTTTT. Translation: CAIISSLAGDGELFF.

This chain links TRBV6-4 with TRBJ2-3; D ambiguous. The CDR3 is 15 residues long. Trimming cost V 6 bases and J 2 bases, with 15 bases left between them. Germline V gene lookup returns CDR1 MRHNA and CDR2 SNTAGT. The CDR3 protein is CASSVGLSYTDTQYF. CDR3 coding DNA: TGTGCCAGCAGCGTCGGTCTATCATACACAGATACGCAGTATTTT.

The chain joins TRBV6-1 to TRBJ2-5, with 8 bases lining up with TRBD2. The CDR3 length is 14 residues. V was clipped by 5 bases and J by 5 bases; unmatched bases: 7. Germline-derived CDR1 and CDR2 are MNHNS and SASEGT. The CDR3 is CASSHIAGSETQYF. Written as DNA, the CDR3 is TGTGCCAGCAGTCATATAGCGGGGAGTGAGACCCAGTACTTC.

Many counts were recorded for this clonotype. The chain recombines TRBV7-9 with TRBJ2-1, with D hard to call. V dropped 5 bases and J dropped 0 bases, with 14 bases sitting between them. This CDR3 is 16 amino acids long. CDR1 and CDR2 (germline): SEHNR, FQNEAQ (reference sequence). The CDR3 DNA reads as TGTGCCAGCAGCATGCGATCGTTCAGCTCCTACAATGAGCAGTTCTTC. Translation: CASSMRSFSSYNEQFF.

The chain has TRBV19 and TRBJ2-4; D perhaps matches TRBD2 (7 bases). Germline V gene lookup returns CDR1 LNHDA and CDR2 SQIVND (reference sequence). V was shortened by 7 bases and J by 0 bases, with 16 bases between the two germline ends. CDR3 length: 16 amino acids. CDR3 amino acids: CASKASGQLAKNIQYF. The CDR3 region has the DNA TGTGCCAGTAAGGCTAGCGGACAGCTAGCCAAAAACATTCAGTACTTC.

This clonotype appeared a few times. The CDR3 nucleotides are TGCAGTGCTAGAGATCAGCGATCTTACGAGCAGTACTTC. Translation gives CSARDQRSYEQYF. V is TRBV20-1 and J is TRBJ2-7; D is unresolved. Trimming took off 0 bases at V and 4 bases at J, with 10 bases between the two ends. In germline, CDR1 is DFQATT, CDR2 SNEGSKA (reference sequence). This CDR3 has 13 residues.

In its sample, this clonotype was seen many times. The chain combines TRBV12-3 or TRBV12-4 with TRBJ1-1, with 9 bases identical to TRBD1. This CDR3 contains 15 residues. Trimming took 5 bases from V and 2 from J; bases not matched to a gene: 6. The CDR3 reads CASSPRQGVNTEAFF. The CDR3 nucleotides are TGTGCCAGCAGTCCCAGACAGGGGGTTAACACTGAAGCTTTCTTT.

This clonotype was counted ten times or more. The V call is TRBV4-3, the J call TRBJ2-1, with 10 bases that match TRBD2. After removal of 2 bases from V and 2 bases from J, the junction contained 3 bases not matched to a gene. Germline V gene data show CDR1 as LGHNA and CDR2 as YSLEER. This CDR3 contains 16 residues. CDR3 amino acids: CASSQLAGETYNEQFF. CDR3 in DNA: TGCGCCAGCAGCCAACTAGCGGGAGAGACCTACAATGAGCAGTTCTTC.

The chain employs TRBV7-3 and TRBJ2-1; 8 bases match TRBD2. V dropped 1 base and J dropped 8; count of bases not matched to a gene: 7. The CDR3 spans 15 residues. Germline loops: CDR1 SGHTA, CDR2 FQGTGA. CDR3 sequence: CASSLIRGGPHEQFF. The CDR3 DNA is TGTGCCAGCAGCTTAATCCGGGGGGGCCCCCATGAGCAGTTCTTC.